This record looks at one T cell receptor (beta chain) sequence and its context. What it recognizes is unknown. Memory CD4+ T cells were sorted as CD4+CD45RO+CD25- cells. General study findings and limits: The TCR gene usage of tumor memory CD4+ T cells clustered together with blood and lymph node memory CD4+ cells and with lymph node naive CD4+ cells. Larger-cohort validation covered only one TCR beta V-J rearrangement.

Germline CDR1 DFQATT, CDR2 SNEGSKA (reference sequence). The V end was cut by 0 bases, the J end by 12 bases, with 15 bases between. The CDR3 runs to 12 residues. Full-length variable regions came from constant-region reverse primers plus semi-nested Nested Universal Primer A PCR. Using its own MiXCR run on the 5' RACE reads, TCRdb lists one record per CDR3 protein. Of approximately 6,000 distinct CDR3 sequences detected, 69% appear once; the ten largest clones hold 3.9%. The specimen sequenced was memory CD4+ T cells sorted from a lymph node. Regarding subset: memory CD4+ T cells, CD4+CD45RO+CD25-. The clonotype comes from a female donor with breast cancer. V gene TRBV20-1 combines with J gene TRBJ2-7, with D uncertain. CDR3: CSARDPETGSYF. CDR3 DNA: TGCAGTGCTAGAGATCCGGAGACTGGGTCGTACTTC.